This T cell receptor (beta chain) was retrieved from a study of blood T cell repertoires in COVID-19. Background on the study: The analysed material was cDNA or gDNA that came from T cells, B-cell-depleted T cells, or PBMCs.

In Seattle, patients joined the study during active infection and were tracked longitudinally. V was clipped by 1 base and J by 0 bases; unmatched bases: 3. This CDR3 comprises 16 residues. Per the germline V gene, CDR1 is LGHDT and CDR2 is YNNKEL (reference sequence). The table came from immunoSEQ multiplex PCR; TCRdb's copy has only in-frame clones and leaves some out. There are approximately 56,000 clones in the sample; around 82% occur only once, and 26% lies in the top ten. Sequencing was performed on peripheral blood. This receptor was obtained from a woman older than 75 with COVID-19, enrolled during active disease. This rearrangement joins TRBV3-1 (or the pseudogene TRBV3-2) to TRBJ2-1, with 7 bases aligning to TRBD2. The chain's CDR3 is CASSQGGTTSYNEQFF. As DNA, the CDR3 is TGTGCCAGCAGCCAAGGTGGGACTACCTCCTACAATGAGCAGTTCTTC.